These 5 T cell receptor beta chains share one sample of origin, sequenced in a study of blood T cell repertoires in COVID-19. Clones were sequenced by immunoSEQ multiplex PCR, and TCRdb holds only the in-frame ones, with some missing. The sample has about 160,000 clones; roughly four fifths are singletons. Input material: peripheral blood. These receptors were collected from a human donor with acute or convalescent COVID-19. The donor label of this sample is uncertain.

CDR3 nucleotides: TGTGCCAGCAGAGCCGGACAAGCCGACAATCAGCCCCAGCATTTT. As protein: CASRAGQADNQPQHF. The J gene is TRBJ1-5, the V gene TRBV6-6, with D possibly TRBD1 on 5 matching bases. Trimming took 6 bases from V and 3 from J, leaving 15 bases between them. The germline CDR1 and CDR2 sequences are MNHNY and SVGAGI (reference sequence). There are 15 residues in the CDR3.

The V call is TRBV19, the J call TRBJ1-5; the match to TRBD1 covers 8 bases. Germline values: CDR1 LNHDA, CDR2 SQIVND (reference sequence). This CDR3 is 13 amino acids long. With 7 bases clipped from V and 4 bases from J, the junction kept 3 bases outside the gene matches. The CDR3 DNA reads as TGTGCCAGTACAGGACAGGGTAATCAGCCCCAGCATTTT. Protein sequence: CASTGQGNQPQHF.

The chain recombines TRBV7-2 with TRBJ2-7; 7 bases agree with TRBD2. The V and J ends lost 5 bases and 2 bases, in that order; junction bases with no gene match: 6. Germline lookup yields CDR1 SGHTA and CDR2 FQGNSA. This CDR3 is 14 amino acids long. The CDR3 is CASSVSGGTYEQYF. CDR3 DNA: TGTGCCAGCAGCGTTTCCGGGGGGACCTACGAGCAGTACTTC. Full variable domain (rest looked up from reference TRBV7-2 and TRBJ2-7): GAGVSQSPSNKVTEKGKDVELRCDPISGHTALYWYRQSLGQGLEFLIYFQGNSAPDKSGLPSDRFSAERTGGSVSTLTIQRTQQEDSAVYLCASSVSGGTYEQYFGPGTRLTVT.

A few counts support this clone. The gene calls are TRBV7-2 and TRBJ1-1; D is unresolved. Trimming left V 1 base short and J 7 bases short, with 10 bases between. The CDR3 length is 13 residues. CDR1 and CDR2 (germline): SGHTA, FQGNSA. In nucleotides, the CDR3 is TGTGCCAGCAGCTTAGTTAGCGGGGTTGAAGCTTTCTTT. Protein: CASSLVSGVEAFF.

The chain has TRBV9 and TRBJ2-5, with TRBD2 identical over 8 bases. The CDR3 sequence is 13 residues long. Germline assignment: CDR1 SGDLS and CDR2 YYNGEE. V lost 3 bases to trimming and J lost 2 bases; unmatched junction nucleotides: 0. CDR3 sequence reads: CASSGLAQETQYF. Written as DNA, the CDR3 is TGTGCCAGCAGCGGACTAGCGCAAGAGACCCAGTACTTC.